Below are 19 T cell receptor beta chains sequenced from a single sample in a study of response to subunit inactivated influenza vaccine. TCRdb reprocessed the RT-PCR reads via MiXCR and lists one record per CDR3 protein. The table has roughly 630,000 distinct CDR3 sequences, about 15% seen once. Material: PBMCs from blood, obtained 14 days before vaccination. The receptor set was obtained from a man over 45 who received an inactivated influenza vaccine.

This clonotype was detected only a few times. The V gene is TRBV20-1, the J gene TRBJ1-3, with D tentatively TRBD1 (6 bases). The CDR3 is 14 amino acids. V lost 3 bases and J lost 4, with 13 bases in between. From germline, CDR1 is DFQATT and CDR2 SNEGSKA (reference sequence). The CDR3: CSASAGAIGNTIYF. In DNA, the CDR3 is TGCAGTGCTAGTGCAGGGGCGATCGGAAACACCATATATTTT.

This clonotype was found a few times. The rearrangement joins TRBV6-1 to TRBJ2-3, with D tentatively TRBD1 or TRBD2 (5 bases each). CDR1 and CDR2 from the germline V gene are MNHNS and SASEGT. The CDR3 is 14 residues long. Trimming took 6 bases from V and 0 from J, leaving 10 bases between them. The CDR3 spells CASRWDQSTDTQYF. CDR3 in DNA: TGTGCCAGCAGATGGGACCAAAGCACAGATACGCAGTATTTT.

This clonotype has more than one count but fewer than ten. The chain links TRBV12-3 or TRBV12-4 to TRBJ2-3, with D perhaps TRBD1 or TRBD2 (6 bases each). The CDR3 totals 13 residues. Deletions cut 7 bases from V and 3 bases from J, with 11 bases between. The CDR3 is CASKPGATDTQYF. The CDR3 DNA follows: TGTGCCAGCAAACCGGGGGCTACAGATACGCAGTATTTT.

This clonotype was seen at least ten times. The V gene is TRBV29-1, the J gene TRBJ2-5, with D hard to call. Germline loops: CDR1 SQVTM, CDR2 ANQGSEA. Trimming stripped 8 bases from V and 2 bases from J, with 15 bases between. The CDR3 has 13 amino acids. CDR3 sequence (DNA): TGCAGCTCCCCCGGTCCAGAACAAGAGACCCAGTACTTC. Protein sequence: CSSPGPEQETQYF. Using reference TRBV29-1 and TRBJ2-5 for the parts outside the CDR3, the full variable domain is SAVISQKPSRDICQRGTSLTIQCQVDSQVTMMFWYRQQPGQSLTLIATANQGSEATYESGFVIDKFPISRPNLTFSTLTVSNMSPEDSSIYLCSSPGPEQETQYFGPGTRLLVL.

This clonotype was counted at least ten times. This chain uses TRBV20-1 with TRBJ1-2; D is unclear. This CDR3 region has 13 residues. CDR1 is DFQATT and CDR2 is SNEGSKA in the germline V gene (reference sequence). V dropped 6 bases and J dropped 3 bases, with 14 bases sitting between them. The CDR3 protein is CSARRLRDYGYTF. DNA of the CDR3: TGCAGTGCCAGGCGACTAAGGGACTATGGCTACACCTTC.

This chain links TRBV6-1 with TRBJ2-3; 9 nucleotides align to TRBD2. The junction had 15 bases not matched to a gene; V was cut back by 5 bases and J by 9 bases. The CDR3 has 16 amino acids. The germline V gene has CDR1 MNHNS and CDR2 SASEGT. The CDR3 reads CASSTSSGAKPSTQYF. DNA of the CDR3: TGTGCCAGCAGTACCTCTAGCGGGGCCAAGCCCTCCACGCAGTATTTT.

The chain couples TRBV7-2 to TRBJ1-1; weak D call: TRBD1 (6 bases). This CDR3 comprises 13 residues. V was cut by 6 bases and J by 1 base, with 9 bases left in between. CDR1 and CDR2 from the germline V gene are SGHTA and FQGNSA. CDR3 nucleotide sequence: TGTGCCAGCAGTACCAGGGGGAACACTGAAGCTTTCTTT. Translation gives CASSTRGNTEAFF.

The rearrangement uses TRBV18 and TRBJ2-5; D is unclear. The CDR3 spans 15 residues. Germline V gene lookup returns CDR1 KGHSH and CDR2 LQKENI. V shed 3 bases and J shed 5 bases, with 16 bases lying between them. CDR3 amino acids: CASSPLSDPRETQYF. Written as DNA, the CDR3 is TGTGCCAGCTCACCGCTCTCCGACCCCCGGGAGACCCAGTACTTC.

This clonotype was observed a handful of times. The chain links TRBV7-2 to TRBJ1-5, with 7 bases aligning to TRBD1. CDR1 is SGHTA and CDR2 is FQGNSA in the germline V gene. J gave up 2 bases and V 5 bases, and 9 bases lay outside the gene matches. The CDR3 consists of 16 residues. The CDR3 here is CASSPQPQGGNQPQHF. The CDR3 DNA is TGTGCCAGCAGCCCCCAGCCTCAGGGGGGCAATCAGCCCCAGCATTTT.

V and J are TRBV12-3 or TRBV12-4 and TRBJ1-1; 7 bases agree with TRBD1. The CDR3 is 16 residues long. Unmatched junction bases numbered 10, after V lost 6 bases and J lost 0 bases. The CDR3 DNA reads TGTGCCAGCAGACCGCCCCCGGGACAGATGAACACTGAAGCTTTCTTT. Encoded protein: CASRPPPGQMNTEAFF.

The gene calls are TRBV4-2 and TRBJ2-2, with D perhaps matching TRBD2 (5 bases). CDR1 and CDR2 (germline): LGHNA, YNFKEQ. The V end was cut by 2 bases, the J end by 0 bases, with 10 bases between. The CDR3 has 16 residues. CDR3 residues: CASSQFPGANTGELFF. The CDR3 DNA sequence: TGTGCCAGCAGCCAATTTCCCGGGGCGAACACCGGGGAGCTGTTTTTT.

This clonotype turned up a few times. V usage is TRBV9 and J usage is TRBJ2-3; TRBD2 matches 8 bases. Germline trimming cut 4 bases from V and 4 bases from J; bases unmatched to any gene: 23. The CDR3 totals 20 residues. CDR1 is SGDLS, CDR2 YYNGEE, per germline. The CDR3 region has the DNA TGTGCCAGCAGCTCGGGGGGGAGAACCGGATACCCCACCGACCCAGATACGCAGTATTTT. Protein sequence: CASSSGGRTGYPTDPDTQYF.

V usage is TRBV3-1 and J usage is TRBJ2-3; 13 positions match TRBD2. The CDR3 runs to 15 residues. Germline V lookup: CDR1 LGHDT, CDR2 YNNKEL (reference sequence). V shed 6 bases, J shed 6 bases, and the junction held 6 bases outside the gene matches. CDR3 nucleotide sequence: TGTGCCAGCAGTCGCGAGACTAGCGGGAGGGATACGCAGTATTTT. Translated, it gives CASSRETSGRDTQYF.

This clonotype was counted between two and nine times. The genes are TRBV6-2 or TRBV6-3 and TRBJ2-7, with TRBD2 matching over 7 bases. Germline values: CDR1 MNHEY, CDR2 SVGEGT. The CDR3 contains 12 residues. Trimming cost V 2 bases and J 12 bases; bases outside gene matches: 7. CDR3 residues: CASSYVLAAPYF. The CDR3 DNA sequence: TGTGCCAGCAGTTACGTCCTAGCGGCCCCGTACTTC.

The V and J genes are TRBV6-5 and TRBJ2-3; 12 positions agree with TRBD1. CDR1 and CDR2 (germline): MNHEY, SVGAGI. This CDR3 is 17 amino acids long. Losses at the gene ends were 2 bases for V and 6 bases for J; bases not matched to a gene: 9. CDR3 sequence reads: CASSYRDRGLTVDTQYF. As DNA, the CDR3 is TGTGCCAGCAGTTACCGGGACAGGGGGCTTACAGTTGATACGCAGTATTTT.

This clonotype occurred a few times. The chain is built from TRBV12-3 or TRBV12-4 and TRBJ2-2; the D gene is possibly TRBD2 (5 bases). The CDR3 consists of 15 residues. V lost 1 base and J lost 7, with 13 bases in between. The CDR3 region is CASSLGSARGGELFF. Here the CDR3 DNA reads TGTGCCAGCAGTTTAGGGTCGGCCCGGGGCGGGGAGCTGTTTTTT.

V and J are TRBV25-1 and TRBJ2-1; weak D call: TRBD1 (6 bases). CDR1 and CDR2 from the germline V gene are MGHDK and SYGVNS. The V gene lost 0 bases and the J gene lost 3 bases, with 15 bases spanning the gap. CDR3 length equals 17 residues. CDR3 in DNA: TGTGCCAGCAGTGAATATGGGTGGGGGCCCATCTACAATGAGCAGTTCTTC. Its protein is CASSEYGWGPIYNEQFF.

This clonotype was seen a handful of times. This chain connects TRBV9 to TRBJ2-1; the D is unclear. The V end was cut by 0 bases, the J end by 5 bases, with 6 bases between. This CDR3 contains 13 residues. Germline CDR1 is SGDLS and CDR2 is YYNGEE. The CDR3 here is CASSVGTNNEQFF. DNA for the CDR3: TGTGCCAGCAGCGTAGGAACGAACAATGAGCAGTTCTTC.

This clonotype has ten or more counts. The genes are TRBV4-3 and TRBJ2-2, with D unclear. CDR3 length equals 14 residues. CDR1 is LGHNA, CDR2 YSLEER, per germline. V gave up 3 bases and J gave up 2 bases, with 7 bases separating them. The CDR3 DNA reads TGCGCCAGCAGCCAGCCAAGCAACACCGGGGAGCTGTTTTTT. Translation: CASSQPSNTGELFF.